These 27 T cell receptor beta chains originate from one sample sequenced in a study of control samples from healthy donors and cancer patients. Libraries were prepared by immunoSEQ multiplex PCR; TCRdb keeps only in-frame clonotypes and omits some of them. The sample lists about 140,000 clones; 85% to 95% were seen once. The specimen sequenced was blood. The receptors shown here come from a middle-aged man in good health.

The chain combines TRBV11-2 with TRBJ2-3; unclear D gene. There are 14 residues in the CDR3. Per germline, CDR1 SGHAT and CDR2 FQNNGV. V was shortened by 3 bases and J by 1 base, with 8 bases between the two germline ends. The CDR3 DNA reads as TGTGCCAGCAGCTTCCCACGACGCACAGATACGCAGTATTTT. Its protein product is CASSFPRRTDTQYF.

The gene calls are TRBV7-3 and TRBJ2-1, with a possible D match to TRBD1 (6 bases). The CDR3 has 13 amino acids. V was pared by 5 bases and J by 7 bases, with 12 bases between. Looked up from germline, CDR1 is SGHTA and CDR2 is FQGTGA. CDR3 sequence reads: CASSPDRGNEQFF. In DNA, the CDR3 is TGTGCCAGCAGCCCGGATAGGGGGAATGAGCAGTTCTTC. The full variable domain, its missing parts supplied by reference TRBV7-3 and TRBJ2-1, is GAGVSQTPSNKVTEKGKYVELRCDPISGHTALYWYRQSLGQGPEFLIYFQGTGAADDSGLPNDRFFAVRPEGSVSTLKIQRTERGDSAVYLCASSPDRGNEQFFGPGTRLTVL.

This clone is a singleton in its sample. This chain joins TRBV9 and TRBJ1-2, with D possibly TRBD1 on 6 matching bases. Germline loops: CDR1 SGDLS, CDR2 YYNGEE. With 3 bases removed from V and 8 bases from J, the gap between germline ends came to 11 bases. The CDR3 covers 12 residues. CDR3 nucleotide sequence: TGTGCCAGCAGCGCAGGCGGGGGCGGCTACACCTTC. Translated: CASSAGGGGYTF.

The CDR3 reads CASSRNGGQNTGELFF. The CDR3 bases are TGTGCCAGCAGTCGAAACGGTGGACAGAACACCGGGGAGCTGTTTTTT. The chain uses TRBV2 and TRBJ2-2, with a possible D match to TRBD1 (5 bases). The germline gives CDR1 SNHLY, CDR2 FYNNEI. The germline V and J ends were trimmed by 5 bases and 1 base, with 14 bases remaining between them. This CDR3 is built from 16 residues.

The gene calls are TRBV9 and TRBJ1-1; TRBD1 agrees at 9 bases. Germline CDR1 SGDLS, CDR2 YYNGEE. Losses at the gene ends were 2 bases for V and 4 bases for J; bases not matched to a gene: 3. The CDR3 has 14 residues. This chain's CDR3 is CASSVTGGSTEAFF. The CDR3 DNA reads TGTGCCAGCAGCGTGACAGGGGGGAGCACTGAAGCTTTCTTT.

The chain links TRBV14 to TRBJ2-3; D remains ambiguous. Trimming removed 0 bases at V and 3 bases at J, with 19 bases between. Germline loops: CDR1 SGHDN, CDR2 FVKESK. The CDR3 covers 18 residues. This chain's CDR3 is CASSQDPRSWSGTDTQYF. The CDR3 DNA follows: TGTGCCAGCAGCCAAGACCCCAGGTCCTGGTCTGGGACAGATACGCAGTATTTT.

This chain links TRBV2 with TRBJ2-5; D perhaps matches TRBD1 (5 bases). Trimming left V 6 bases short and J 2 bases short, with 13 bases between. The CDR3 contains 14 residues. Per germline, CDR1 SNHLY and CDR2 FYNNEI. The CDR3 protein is CASRGQGTQETQYF. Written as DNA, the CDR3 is TGTGCCAGCAGGGGGCAGGGAACGCAAGAGACCCAGTACTTC.

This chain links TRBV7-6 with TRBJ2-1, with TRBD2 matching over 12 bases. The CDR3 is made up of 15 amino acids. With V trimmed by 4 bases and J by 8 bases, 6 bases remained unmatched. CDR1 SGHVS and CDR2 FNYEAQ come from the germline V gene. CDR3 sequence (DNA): TGTGCCAGCAGCTCGACTAGCGGGAGCTTGGATGAGCAGTTCTTC. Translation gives CASSSTSGSLDEQFF.

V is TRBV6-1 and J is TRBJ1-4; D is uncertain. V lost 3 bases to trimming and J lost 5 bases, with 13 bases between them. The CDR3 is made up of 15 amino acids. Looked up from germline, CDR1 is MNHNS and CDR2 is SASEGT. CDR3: CASSDIGFANEKLFF. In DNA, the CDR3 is TGTGCCAGCAGTGATATAGGGTTCGCGAATGAAAAACTGTTTTTT.

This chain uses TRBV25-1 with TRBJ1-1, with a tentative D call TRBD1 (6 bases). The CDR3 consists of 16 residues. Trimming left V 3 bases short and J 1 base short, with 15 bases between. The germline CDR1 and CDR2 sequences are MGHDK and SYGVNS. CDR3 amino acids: CASSDPRGGANTEAFF. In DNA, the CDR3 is TGTGCCAGCAGTGATCCCCGTGGGGGGGCGAACACTGAAGCTTTCTTT.

The CDR3 here is CASSRGRSGRGETQYF. For the CDR3, the DNA is TGTGCCAGCAGCCGGGGTCGATCCGGACGGGGGGAGACCCAGTACTTC. The chain links TRBV13 to TRBJ2-5; the D gene is possibly TRBD2 (6 bases). The CDR3 covers 16 residues. Trimming pared 5 bases from V and 5 bases from J, leaving 21 bases between. CDR1 PRHDT and CDR2 FYEKMQ come from the germline V gene (reference sequence).

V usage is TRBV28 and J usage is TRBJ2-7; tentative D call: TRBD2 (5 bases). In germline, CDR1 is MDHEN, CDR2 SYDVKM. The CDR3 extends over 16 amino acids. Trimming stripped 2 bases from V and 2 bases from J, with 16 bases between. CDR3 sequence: CASSLETGGSTYEQYF. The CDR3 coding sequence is TGTGCCAGCAGTTTAGAAACCGGCGGGTCGACCTACGAGCAGTACTTC.

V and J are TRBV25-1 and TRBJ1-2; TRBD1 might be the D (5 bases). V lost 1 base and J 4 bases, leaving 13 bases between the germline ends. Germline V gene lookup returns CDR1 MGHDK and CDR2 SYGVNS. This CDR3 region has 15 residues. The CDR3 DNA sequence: TGTGCCAGCAGTGAATTGGGAGACAGCCTCTATGGCTACACCTTC. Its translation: CASSELGDSLYGYTF.

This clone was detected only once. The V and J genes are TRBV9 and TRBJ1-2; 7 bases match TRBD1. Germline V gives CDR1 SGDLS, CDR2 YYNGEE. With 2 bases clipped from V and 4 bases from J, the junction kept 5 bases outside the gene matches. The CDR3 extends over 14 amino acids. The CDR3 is CASSVGQAGYGYTF. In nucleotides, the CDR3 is TGTGCCAGCAGCGTCGGACAGGCGGGCTATGGCTACACCTTC.

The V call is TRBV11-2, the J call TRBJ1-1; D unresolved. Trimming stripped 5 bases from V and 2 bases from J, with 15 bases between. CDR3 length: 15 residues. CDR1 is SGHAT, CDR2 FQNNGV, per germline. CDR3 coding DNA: TGTGCCAGCAGCGCAGGACCCGGGTCAAACACTGAAGCTTTCTTT. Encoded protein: CASSAGPGSNTEAFF.

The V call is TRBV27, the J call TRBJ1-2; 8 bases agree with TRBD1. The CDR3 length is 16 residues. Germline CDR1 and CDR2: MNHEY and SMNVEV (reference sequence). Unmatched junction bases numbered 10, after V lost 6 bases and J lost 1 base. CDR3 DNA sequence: TGTGCCAGCAGGAGGGGACAGGAACATATTAACTATGGCTACACCTTC. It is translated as CASRRGQEHINYGYTF.

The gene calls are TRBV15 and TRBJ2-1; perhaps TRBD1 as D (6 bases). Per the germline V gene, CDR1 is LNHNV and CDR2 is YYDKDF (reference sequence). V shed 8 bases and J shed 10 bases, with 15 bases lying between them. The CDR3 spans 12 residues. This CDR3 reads CATGGPVAEQFF. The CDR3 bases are TGTGCCACCGGGGGCCCAGTCGCCGAGCAGTTCTTC.

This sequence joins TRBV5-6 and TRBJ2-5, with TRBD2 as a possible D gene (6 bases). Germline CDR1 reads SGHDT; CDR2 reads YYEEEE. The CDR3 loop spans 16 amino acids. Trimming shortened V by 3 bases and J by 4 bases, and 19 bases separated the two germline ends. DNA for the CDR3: TGTGCCAGCAGCTCGGCGGGTAGCGGAAGGTTAGAGACCCAGTACTTC. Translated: CASSSAGSGRLETQYF. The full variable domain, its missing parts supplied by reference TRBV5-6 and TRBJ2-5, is DAGVTQSPTHLIKTRGQQVTLRCSPKSGHDTVSWYQQALGQGPQFIFQYYEEEERQRGNFPDRFSGHQFPNYSSELNVNALLLGDSALYLCASSSAGSGRLETQYFGPGTRLLVL.

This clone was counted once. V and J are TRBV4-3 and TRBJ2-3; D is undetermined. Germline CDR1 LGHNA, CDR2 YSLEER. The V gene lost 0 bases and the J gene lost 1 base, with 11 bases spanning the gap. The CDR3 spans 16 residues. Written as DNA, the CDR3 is TGCGCCAGCAGCCAAGAACCGGCCCTGCGCACAGATACGCAGTATTTT. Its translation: CASSQEPALRTDTQYF.

CDR3 loop: CASSGTPNTGELFF. The CDR3 region has the DNA TGTGCCAGCTCCGGGACTCCGAACACCGGGGAGCTGTTTTTT. The rearrangement uses TRBV3-1 (or the pseudogene TRBV3-2) and TRBJ2-2; tentatively, D is TRBD2 (6 bases). The V gene's germline CDR1 is LGHDT and CDR2 YNNKEL (reference sequence). The CDR3 has 14 residues. Between the trimmed V and J ends, which lost 8 bases and 0 bases, there was a span of 10 bases.

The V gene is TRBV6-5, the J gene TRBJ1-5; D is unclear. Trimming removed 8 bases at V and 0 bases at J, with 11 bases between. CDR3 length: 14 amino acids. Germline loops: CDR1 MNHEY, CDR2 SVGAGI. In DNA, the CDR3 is TGTGCCAGCGGGCCAGAGAATAGCAATCAGCCCCAGCATTTT. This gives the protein CASGPENSNQPQHF.

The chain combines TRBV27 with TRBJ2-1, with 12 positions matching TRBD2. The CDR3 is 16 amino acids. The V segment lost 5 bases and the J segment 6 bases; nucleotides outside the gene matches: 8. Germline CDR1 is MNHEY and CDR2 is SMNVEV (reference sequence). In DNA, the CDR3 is TGTGCCAGCAGTCTGCTAGCGGGAGGGCCTTTCAATGAGCAGTTCTTC. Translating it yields CASSLLAGGPFNEQFF.

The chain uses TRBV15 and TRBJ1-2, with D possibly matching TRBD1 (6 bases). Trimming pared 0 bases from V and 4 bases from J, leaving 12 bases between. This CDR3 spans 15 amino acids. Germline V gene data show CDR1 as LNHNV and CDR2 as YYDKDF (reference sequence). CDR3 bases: TGTGCCACCAGCAGAGAAGAGGACAGTCTCTATGGCTACACCTTC. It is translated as CATSREEDSLYGYTF.

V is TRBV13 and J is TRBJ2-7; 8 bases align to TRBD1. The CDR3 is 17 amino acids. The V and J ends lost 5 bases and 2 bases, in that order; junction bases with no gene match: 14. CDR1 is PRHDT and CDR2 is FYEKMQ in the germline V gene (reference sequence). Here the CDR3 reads CASSPRGQAGPTYEQYF. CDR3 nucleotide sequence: TGTGCCAGCAGCCCGAGGGGACAGGCTGGGCCTACCTACGAGCAGTACTTC.

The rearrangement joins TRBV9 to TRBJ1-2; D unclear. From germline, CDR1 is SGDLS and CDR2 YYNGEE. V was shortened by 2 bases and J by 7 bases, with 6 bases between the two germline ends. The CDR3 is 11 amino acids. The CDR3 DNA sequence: TGTGCCAGCAGCGTGGGAATTGGCTACACCTTC. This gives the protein CASSVGIGYTF.

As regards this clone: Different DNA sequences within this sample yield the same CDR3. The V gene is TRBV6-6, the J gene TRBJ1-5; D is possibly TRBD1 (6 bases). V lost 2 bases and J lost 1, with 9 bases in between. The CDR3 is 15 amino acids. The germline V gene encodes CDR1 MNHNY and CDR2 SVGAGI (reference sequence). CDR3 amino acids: CASSYGRGSNQPQHF. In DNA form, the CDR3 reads TGTGCCAGCAGTTACGGCAGGGGAAGCAATCAGCCCCAGCATTTT.

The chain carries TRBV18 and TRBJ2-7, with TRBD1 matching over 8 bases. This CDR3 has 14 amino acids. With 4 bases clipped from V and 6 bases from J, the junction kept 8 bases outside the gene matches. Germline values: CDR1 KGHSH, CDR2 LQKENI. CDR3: CASSHTGTGSEQYF. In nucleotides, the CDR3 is TGTGCCAGCTCACATACCGGGACAGGCTCCGAGCAGTACTTC. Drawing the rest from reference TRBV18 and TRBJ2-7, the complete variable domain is NAGVMQNPRHLVRRRGQEARLRCSPMKGHSHVYWYRQLPEEGLKFMVYLQKENIIDESGMPKERFSAEFPKEGPSILRIQQVVRGDSAAYFCASSHTGTGSEQYFGPGTRLTVT.